This section outlines one T cell receptor (beta chain) sequence together with its context. This entry belongs to a study of OX40 agonist ivuxolimab in advanced cancers. Method: immunoSEQ multiplex PCR; TCRdb's copy keeps in-frame clones and lacks some. The sample has roughly 90,000 clones; under 95% are singletons. CDR1 is SGHAT and CDR2 is FQNNGV in the germline V gene. V shed 10 bases and J 4 bases; nucleotides not matched to a gene: 8. The CDR3 is 14 amino acids. This clonotype originated in an adult with an advanced solid tumor such as melanoma, head and neck, liver or kidney cancer. Material: CD4+ or CD8+ T cells sorted from blood, obtained in a trial of the OX40 agonist ivuxolimab. The chain uses TRBV11-2 and TRBJ2-5; 11 nucleotides agree with TRBD1. CDR3 residues: CATLGTGGGETQYF. CDR3 bases: TGTGCCACCCTCGGGACAGGGGGAGGAGAGACCCAGTACTTC. The full variable domain, completed using reference TRBV11-2 and TRBJ2-5, is EAGVAQSPRYKIIEKRQSVAFWCNPISGHATLYWYQQILGQGPKLLIQFQNNGVVDDSQLPKDRFSAERLKGVDSTLKIQPAKLEDSAVYLCATLGTGGGETQYFGPGTRLLVL.